What follows are 25 T cell receptor beta chains derived from one specimen sequenced in a study of T-cell reconstitution after alpha-beta-depleted transplantation in children. The library targeted TCRbeta and was prepared with unique molecular identifiers. In TCRdb, the PCR reads were re-called with MiXCR into one record per CDR3 protein. Of a few hundred thousand distinct CDR3 sequences listed, roughly a tenth are singletons. Sequencing used PBMCs from the stem cell graft donor, obtained from the stem cell graft. These receptors all stem from a human donor who donated a stem cell graft to a child with acute myeloid leukemia.

The chain uses TRBV27 and TRBJ2-3, with a possible D match to TRBD1 (6 bases). V shed 3 bases and J shed 0 bases, with 16 bases lying between them. There are 17 residues in the CDR3. Germline CDR1 and CDR2: MNHEY and SMNVEV (reference sequence). The CDR3, as DNA: TGTGCCAGCAGTTTGACCGGGACAACTTCTAGCACAGATACGCAGTATTTT. Encoded protein: CASSLTGTTSSTDTQYF.

The DNA for the CDR3 is TGCAGTGCTAGATGGGTGAACACTGAAGCTTTCTTT. Protein sequence: CSARWVNTEAFF. This sequence joins TRBV20-1 and TRBJ1-1; D not resolved. The germline CDR1 and CDR2 sequences are DFQATT and SNEGSKA (reference sequence). The V end was cut by 2 bases, the J end by 0 bases, with 4 bases between. The CDR3 has 12 residues.

In this sample, this clonotype turned up many times. The chain joins TRBV5-1 to TRBJ2-2; D assignment may be TRBD1 or TRBD2 (5 bases each). This CDR3 spans 15 amino acids. V was clipped by 4 bases and J by 6 bases, with 16 bases between them. Germline loops: CDR1 SGHRS, CDR2 YFSETQ. The CDR3 DNA reads as TGCGCCAGCAGCCGCGATAGCCAGGGACCCGGGGAGCTGTTTTTT. Residues: CASSRDSQGPGELFF.

The rearrangement links TRBV20-1 to TRBJ2-2; no reliable D call. Trimming cost V 5 bases and J 5 bases, with 15 bases left between them. This CDR3 spans 14 amino acids. Germline V lookup: CDR1 DFQATT, CDR2 SNEGSKA (reference sequence). The CDR3 nucleotides are TGCAGTGCTCCTGGTTCGGGTAGAACCGGGGAGCTGTTTTTT. This codes for CSAPGSGRTGELFF.

This clonotype was counted many times. The rearrangement joins TRBV29-1 to TRBJ2-6; TRBD1 aligns across 7 bases. V dropped 4 bases and J dropped 2; count of bases not matched to a gene: 2. CDR3 length equals 14 residues. Germline lookup yields CDR1 SQVTM and CDR2 ANQGSEA. For the CDR3, the DNA is TGCAGCGTTGTCACAGGGGCTGGGGCCAACGTCCTGACTTTC. It specifies CSVVTGAGANVLTF.

The rearrangement links TRBV20-1 to TRBJ2-7; 7 bases agree with TRBD1. Trimming cost V 6 bases and J 5 bases; bases outside gene matches: 4. Germline V lookup: CDR1 DFQATT, CDR2 SNEGSKA (reference sequence). CDR3 size: 11 residues. This CDR3 is CSAKGGHEQYF. The CDR3 DNA reads as TGCAGTGCGAAAGGGGGCCACGAGCAGTACTTC.

At least ten counts were recorded for this clonotype. This rearrangement joins TRBV10-3 to TRBJ2-1; 12 bases are a match to TRBD2. Germline CDR1 reads ENHRY; CDR2 reads SYGVKD. CDR3 length: 15 amino acids. Germline trimming cut 11 bases from V and 0 bases from J; bases unmatched to any gene: 5. CDR3 amino acids: CASLAGGPSYNEQFF. The DNA of the CDR3 is TGTGCCTCCCTAGCGGGAGGGCCCTCCTACAATGAGCAGTTCTTC.

This clonotype was observed a few times. This chain uses TRBV12-3 or TRBV12-4 with TRBJ2-2; possibly TRBD1 for D (6 bases). Trimming pared 7 bases from V and 3 bases from J, leaving 12 bases between. This CDR3 has 14 residues. In nucleotides, the CDR3 is TGTGCCAGCATCCCCGGACAGTACACCGGGGAGCTGTTTTTT. It yields the protein CASIPGQYTGELFF.

At least ten counts were recorded for this clonotype. The chain carries TRBV29-1 and TRBJ2-3; possibly TRBD2 for D (6 bases). Germline lookup yields CDR1 SQVTM and CDR2 ANQGSEA. Deletions cut 5 bases from V and 4 bases from J, with 13 bases between. The CDR3 spans 13 residues. CDR3 sequence reads: CSVHQLAADTQYF. CDR3 sequence (DNA): TGCAGCGTTCATCAACTAGCTGCAGATACGCAGTATTTT.

The chain has TRBV3-1 and TRBJ1-2; 7 positions match TRBD1. J was trimmed by 5 bases and V by 0 bases; bases with no gene match: 3. The CDR3 sequence is 14 residues long. CDR1 LGHDT and CDR2 YNNKEL come from the germline V gene (reference sequence). The CDR3 DNA reads TGTGCCAGCAGCCAAGACACACAGGGGTATGGCTACACCTTC. It codes for CASSQDTQGYGYTF.

This clonotype was seen only a few times. The chain joins TRBV5-1 to TRBJ2-1, with D perhaps TRBD1 (5 bases). Germline values: CDR1 SGHRS, CDR2 YFSETQ. The CDR3 consists of 15 residues. V lost 1 base, J lost 6 bases, and 14 bases lay in between. The CDR3 bases are TGCGCCAGCAGCTTGACTCCAGGGTTAGGCAATGAGCAGTTCTTC. As protein: CASSLTPGLGNEQFF.

V and J are TRBV14 and TRBJ2-1, with 12 bases matching TRBD2. The germline V gene has CDR1 SGHDN and CDR2 FVKESK. The CDR3 contains 16 residues. The J segment lost 9 bases and the V segment lost 1 base, leaving 7 bases of the junction unmatched. In DNA form, the CDR3 reads TGTGCCAGCAGCCAAGCACCTAGCGGGGGGGTCGGTGAGCAGTTCTTC. This translates into CASSQAPSGGVGEQFF.

In its sample, this clonotype was seen a few times. This sequence joins TRBV4-1 and TRBJ2-6, with 7 bases fitting TRBD1. CDR3 length equals 16 residues. The J segment lost 0 bases and the V segment lost 3 bases, leaving 2 bases of the junction unmatched. Germline V gene lookup returns CDR1 MGHRA and CDR2 YSYEKL. CDR3 in DNA: TGCGCCAGCAGCCAGACAGGGTTCTCTGGGGCCAACGTCCTGACTTTC. Translating it yields CASSQTGFSGANVLTF.

This clonotype has more than one count but fewer than ten. The V gene is TRBV12-3 or TRBV12-4, the J gene TRBJ2-3; D is possibly TRBD1 (5 bases). The CDR3 is 14 amino acids. V lost 8 bases and J lost 2, with 14 bases in between. The CDR3 DNA reads TGTGCCAGCGGGATCCAGGGCCCCACAGATACGCAGTATTTT. Translation gives CASGIQGPTDTQYF.

This chain's CDR3 is CASSQTRDGSYEQYF. In nucleotides, the CDR3 is TGCGCCAGCAGCCAAACCCGGGACGGGTCCTACGAGCAGTACTTC. The V call is TRBV4-3, the J call TRBJ2-7, with D possibly called TRBD1 or TRBD2 (5 bases each). The CDR3 extends over 15 amino acids. The germline V gene has CDR1 LGHNA and CDR2 YSLEER. Trimming left V 2 bases short and J 1 base short, with 12 bases between.

This clonotype was observed a few times. The rearrangement uses TRBV4-1 and TRBJ2-2; D may be TRBD1 (6 bases). There are 15 residues in the CDR3. V lost 1 base and J lost 6, with 12 bases in between. Germline CDR1 MGHRA, CDR2 YSYEKL. The CDR3 bases are TGCGCCAGCAGCCAAGCCAGGGGTCTTGCCGGGGAGCTGTTTTTT. Its translation is CASSQARGLAGELFF.

This clonotype was observed a few times. CDR3: CSARLGTSGANEQFF. CDR3 DNA: TGCAGTGCTAGACTAGGGACTAGCGGGGCAAATGAGCAGTTCTTC. This rearrangement joins TRBV20-1 to TRBJ2-1, with TRBD2 identical over 13 bases. V gave up 2 bases and J gave up 7 bases; unmatched junction bases: 5. Per the germline V gene, CDR1 is DFQATT and CDR2 is SNEGSKA (reference sequence). The CDR3 loop spans 15 amino acids.

This clonotype appeared a few times. The chain recombines TRBV6-2 or TRBV6-3 with TRBJ1-5; TRBD1 aligns across 9 bases. Germline V gives CDR1 MNHEY, CDR2 SVGEGT. The CDR3 runs 15 residues. J gave up 7 bases and V 6 bases, and 10 bases lay outside the gene matches. CDR3 sequence reads: CASRQPGQGRQPQHF. In nucleotides, the CDR3 is TGTGCCAGCAGGCAACCCGGACAGGGGCGGCAGCCCCAGCATTTT.

The chain employs TRBV7-2 and TRBJ1-6; D may be TRBD1 (5 bases). Trimming stripped 5 bases from V and 10 bases from J, with 15 bases between. CDR3 size: 14 residues. The germline CDR1 and CDR2 sequences are SGHTA and FQGNSA. CDR3 protein: CASSDQGARSPLHF. The CDR3 DNA follows: TGTGCCAGCAGCGACCAGGGAGCAAGATCACCCCTCCACTTT. The variable domain in full, completed from reference TRBV7-2 and TRBJ1-6, reads GAGVSQSPSNKVTEKGKDVELRCDPISGHTALYWYRQSLGQGLEFLIYFQGNSAPDKSGLPSDRFSAERTGGSVSTLTIQRTQQEDSAVYLCASSDQGARSPLHFGNGTRLTVT.

The gene calls are TRBV7-2 and TRBJ2-7; 12 bases are shared with TRBD2. This CDR3 region has 19 residues. The V and J ends lost 3 bases and 5 bases, in that order; junction bases with no gene match: 17. Per germline, CDR1 SGHTA and CDR2 FQGNSA. The CDR3 DNA is TGTGCCAGCAGCTTGGGGCTAGCGGGAGGGCCAATCGTAGGCGACGAGCAGTACTTC. Its translation is CASSLGLAGGPIVGDEQYF. Combining the CDR3 with reference TRBV7-2 and TRBJ2-7 gives the whole variable domain GAGVSQSPSNKVTEKGKDVELRCDPISGHTALYWYRQSLGQGLEFLIYFQGNSAPDKSGLPSDRFSAERTGGSVSTLTIQRTQQEDSAVYLCASSLGLAGGPIVGDEQYFGPGTRLTVT.

For the CDR3, the DNA is TGTGCCAGCAGCTTAGCTCGGCGGGGGACGACTGAAGCTTTCTTT. Amino acids: CASSLARRGTTEAFF. The chain couples TRBV7-9 to TRBJ1-1, with D maybe TRBD1 (5 bases). The CDR3 is made up of 15 amino acids. V was trimmed by 0 bases and J by 5 bases, leaving 13 bases between them. Germline lookup yields CDR1 SEHNR and CDR2 FQNEAQ (reference sequence).

This clonotype was detected only a few times. The rearrangement uses TRBV10-3 and TRBJ2-1, with a possible D match to TRBD1 (5 bases). The CDR3 runs 14 residues. Trimming left V 0 bases short and J 5 bases short, with 8 bases between. Germline CDR1 and CDR2: ENHRY and SYGVKD. In DNA form, the CDR3 reads TGTGCCATCAGTGAGTCGGGCAGGGACAATGAGCAGTTCTTC. Translated, it gives CAISESGRDNEQFF.

This chain links TRBV2 with TRBJ1-2; D remains ambiguous. CDR1 is SNHLY and CDR2 is FYNNEI in the germline V gene. The V end lost 4 bases, the J end lost 5 bases, and 14 bases lay between the germline ends. The CDR3 loop spans 14 amino acids. CDR3 amino acids: CASSASVVGYGYTF. The CDR3 DNA reads as TGTGCCAGCAGTGCGTCAGTGGTGGGATATGGCTACACCTTC.

The chain uses TRBV12-3 or TRBV12-4 and TRBJ2-2; D not certain. CDR3 length: 12 amino acids. Trimming pared 7 bases from V and 3 bases from J, leaving 6 bases between. CDR3 coding DNA: TGTGCCAGCACGATATACACCGGGGAGCTGTTTTTT. This translates into CASTIYTGELFF.

The chain recombines TRBV12-3 or TRBV12-4 with TRBJ2-7, with a tentative D call TRBD1 (5 bases). Between the trimmed V and J ends, which lost 9 bases and 5 bases, there was a span of 14 bases. CDR3 length equals 12 residues. CDR3 DNA sequence: TGTGCCAGTGGACACGGGTGGGACGAGCAGTACTTC. This codes for CASGHGWDEQYF.